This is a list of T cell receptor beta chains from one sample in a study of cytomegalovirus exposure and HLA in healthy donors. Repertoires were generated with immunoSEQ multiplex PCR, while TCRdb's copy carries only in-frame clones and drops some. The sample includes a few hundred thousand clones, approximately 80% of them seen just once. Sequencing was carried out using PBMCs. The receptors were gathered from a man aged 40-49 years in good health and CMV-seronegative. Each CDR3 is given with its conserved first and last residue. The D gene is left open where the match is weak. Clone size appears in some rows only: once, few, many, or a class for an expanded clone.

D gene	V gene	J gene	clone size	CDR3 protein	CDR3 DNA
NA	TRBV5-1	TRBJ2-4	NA	CASSLGQTGDIQYF	TGCGCCAGCAGCTTGGGACAGACAGGAGACATTCAGTACTTC
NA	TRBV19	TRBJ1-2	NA	CASSIGSGMGGYTF	TGTGCCAGTAGTATAGGGTCAGGGATGGGTGGCTACACCTTC
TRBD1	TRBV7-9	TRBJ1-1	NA	CSSSLLGTGLPQLNTEAFF	TGTTCCAGCAGCTTACTGGGGACAGGACTTCCTCAGCTTAACACTGAAGCTTTCTTT
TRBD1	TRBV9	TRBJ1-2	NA	CASSGELGTGRVYGYTF	TGTGCCAGCAGCGGCGAACTCGGGACAGGACGGGTCTATGGCTACACCTTC
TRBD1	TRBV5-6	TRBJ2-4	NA	CASSSGQVNIQYF	TGTGCCAGCAGCTCGGGACAGGTAAACATTCAGTACTTC
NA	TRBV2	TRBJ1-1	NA	CASNNRARTEAFF	TGTGCCAGCAACAACAGGGCCAGGACTGAAGCTTTCTTT
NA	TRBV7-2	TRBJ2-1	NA	CASSLALVAYNEQFF	TGTGCCAGCAGCTTAGCTTTGGTAGCCTACAATGAGCAGTTCTTC
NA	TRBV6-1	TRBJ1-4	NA	CASSSGSEKLFF	TGTGCCAGCAGTTCGGGGAGTGAAAAACTGTTTTTT
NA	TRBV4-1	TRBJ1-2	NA	CASSQTRNYGYTF	TGCGCCAGCAGCCAAACACGTAACTATGGCTACACCTTC
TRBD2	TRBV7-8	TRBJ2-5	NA	CASSFAGVAETQYF	TGTGCCAGCAGCTTCGCGGGAGTAGCGGAGACCCAGTACTTC
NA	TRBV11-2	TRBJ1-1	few	CASSLVGGSNTEAFF	TGTGCCAGCAGCTTAGTAGGGGGATCGAACACTGAAGCTTTCTTT
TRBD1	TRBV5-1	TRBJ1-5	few	CASSLGGYSNQPQHF	TGCGCCAGCAGCCTAGGGGGCTATAGCAATCAGCCCCAGCATTTT
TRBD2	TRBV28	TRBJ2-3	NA	CASRILADSTDTQYF	TGTGCCAGCCGCATACTAGCGGACAGCACAGATACGCAGTATTTT
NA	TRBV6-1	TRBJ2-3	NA	CASSEETDRTDTQYF	TGTGCCAGCAGTGAAGAGACAGACCGCACAGATACGCAGTATTTT
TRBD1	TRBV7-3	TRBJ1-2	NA	CASSRGTGALYGYTF	TGTGCCAGCAGCCGTGGGACAGGGGCCCTCTATGGCTACACCTTC
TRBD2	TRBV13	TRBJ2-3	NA	CASSQRGRLAVSDTQYF	TGTGCCAGCAGCCAGCGAGGTAGGCTAGCGGTTTCAGATACGCAGTATTTT
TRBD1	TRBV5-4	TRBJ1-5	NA	CASSQGLQGAHQPQHF	TGCGCCAGCAGCCAAGGGCTTCAGGGGGCGCATCAGCCCCAGCATTTT
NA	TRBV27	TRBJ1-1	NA	CASRDRPGVNTEAFF	TGTGCCAGTCGGGACCGACCGGGGGTGAACACTGAAGCTTTCTTT
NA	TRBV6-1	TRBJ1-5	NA	CASSLKQDNQPQHF	TGTGCCAGCAGTCTCAAACAGGACAATCAGCCCCAGCATTTT
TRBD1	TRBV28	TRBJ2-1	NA	CASSLSQGVTKGFF	TGTGCCAGCAGTTTATCCCAGGGGGTGACAAAGGGGTTCTTC
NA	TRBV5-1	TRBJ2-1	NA	CASSPHSTREEQFF	TGCGCCAGCAGCCCCCACTCAACGCGAGAGGAGCAGTTCTTC
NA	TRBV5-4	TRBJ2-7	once	CASSLEIASSYEQYF	TGTGCCAGCAGCTTGGAAATAGCGTCGTCCTACGAGCAGTACTTC
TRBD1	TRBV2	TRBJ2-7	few	CASRATGTGVYEQYF	TGTGCCAGCAGGGCTACCGGGACAGGAGTTTACGAGCAGTACTTC
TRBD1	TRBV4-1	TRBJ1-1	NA	CASSQTGQGTPEAFF	TGCGCCAGCAGCCAGACAGGACAGGGGACCCCTGAAGCTTTCTTT
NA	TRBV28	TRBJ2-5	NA	CASSHRDTAKETQYF	TGTGCCAGCAGTCACCGGGACACTGCAAAAGAGACCCAGTACTTC
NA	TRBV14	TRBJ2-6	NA	CASSQVGGAGANVLTF	TGTGCCAGCAGCCAAGTGGGGGGTGCTGGGGCCAACGTCCTGACTTTC
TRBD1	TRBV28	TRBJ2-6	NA	CASSSGTGSSGANVLTF	TGTGCCAGCAGTTCAGGGACAGGGAGCTCTGGGGCCAACGTCCTGACTTTC
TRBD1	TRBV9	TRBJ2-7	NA	CASSLTPGGDEQYF	TGTGCCAGCAGCTTAACCCCAGGGGGCGACGAGCAGTACTTC
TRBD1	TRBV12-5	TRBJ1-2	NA	CASGLRDRGHGYTF	TGTGCTAGTGGTTTGCGGGACAGGGGCCATGGCTACACCTTC
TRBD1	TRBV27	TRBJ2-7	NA	CASSLIVGGQGANEQYF	TGTGCCAGCAGTTTAATAGTTGGGGGACAGGGGGCAAACGAGCAGTACTTC
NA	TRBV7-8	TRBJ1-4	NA	CASSLALGTGEKLFF	TGTGCCAGCAGCTTAGCGCTGGGGACTGGTGAAAAACTGTTTTTT
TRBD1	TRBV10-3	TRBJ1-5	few	CAISHLRQGSRRGFNQPQHF	TGTGCCATCAGCCACCTGAGACAGGGAAGCAGAAGAGGATTCAATCAGCCCCAGCATTTT
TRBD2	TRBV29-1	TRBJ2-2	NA	CSVDRGGANTGELFF	TGCAGTGTTGACCGGGGGGGAGCGAACACCGGGGAGCTGTTTTTT
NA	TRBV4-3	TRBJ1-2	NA	CASSQPGGGAYGYTF	TGCGCCAGCAGCCAACCCGGTGGGGGGGCCTATGGCTACACCTTC
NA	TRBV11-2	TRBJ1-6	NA	CASTGSYNSPLHF	TGTGCCAGCACCGGGTCCTATAATTCACCCCTCCACTTT
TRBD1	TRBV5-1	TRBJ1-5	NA	CASSLGTGRDQPQHF	TGCGCCAGCAGCTTGGGGACAGGGAGAGATCAGCCCCAGCATTTT
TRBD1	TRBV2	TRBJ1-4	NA	CASESRTGEEKLFF	TGTGCCAGCGAGAGTAGGACAGGGGAGGAAAAACTGTTTTTT
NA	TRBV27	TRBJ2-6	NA	CASSSQAPPSRGKDGANVLTF	TGTGCCAGCAGTTCCCAAGCCCCCCCGAGCAGGGGAAAGGATGGGGCCAACGTCCTGACTTTC
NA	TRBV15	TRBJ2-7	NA	CATSIYRRDRYEQYF	TGTGCCACCAGCATATATCGGCGGGACCGCTACGAGCAGTACTTC
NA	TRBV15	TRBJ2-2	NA	CATSRDDYGELFF	TGTGCCACCAGCAGAGATGACTACGGGGAGCTGTTTTTT
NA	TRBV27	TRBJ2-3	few	CASRLFSTDTQYF	TGTGCCAGCAGACTATTCAGCACAGATACGCAGTATTTT